The sequence of this T cell receptor beta chain was determined in a study of blood T cell repertoires in COVID-19. The CDR3 runs 14 residues. Germline V CDR1 and CDR2: MNHEY, SVGAGI. After removal of 5 bases from V and 6 bases from J, the junction contained 5 bases not matched to a gene. Enrolment of Seattle patients took place during active infection, and they were followed longitudinally. The method was immunoSEQ multiplex PCR; TCRdb's version includes in-frame clones alone and lacks a portion of them. The sample shows about 250,000 clones, roughly 88% of them seen only once. The chain has TRBV6-5 and TRBJ1-5; TRBD1 aligns across 9 bases. The TCR comes from a human donor with COVID-19, enrolled during active disease. The donor label of this sample is uncertain. What was sequenced was peripheral blood. The CDR3, as DNA: TGTGCCAGCAGTCCCGACAGGGGGATTCAGCCCCAGCATTTT. This translates into CASSPDRGIQPQHF.